The present T cell receptor beta chain was sequenced within a study of blood T cells in healthy people across ages. Study-level points and caveats: A strong correlation was found between TCR beta diversity and the percentage of naive T cells.

This clonotype was seen only once. Its target is unknown. One end of the junction varies from germline; a read error may be responsible. Germline lookup yields CDR1 MGHRA and CDR2 YSYEKL. CDR3 length: 16 amino acids. Using a J-beta primer mix together with a sample-barcoded 5' primer, a second PCR was run for roughly 6 to 12 cycles. Using its own MiXCR run on the 5' RACE reads, TCRdb lists one record per CDR3 protein. The data show 1 million or so distinct CDR3 sequences, 20% to 25% seen once. A further study also used this sample, focusing on T cells of mothers and their children. According to that study: A few healthy Caucasian mothers, along with their six children, were the donors. Similar effects of thymic selection on TCR recombination output were recorded in related and unrelated pairs.

V is TRBV4-1 and J is TRBJ2-5, with TRBD1 identical over 9 bases. The last part of the DNA fits TRBJ2-7 better; the J call may be wrong. The TCR was taken from a girl aged 2 to 10 in good health. The sequenced material came from blood. CDR3 nucleotide sequence: TGTGCCAGCAGCTTAGGCACAGGGGGCGGGCCCTACGAGCAGTACTTC. It yields the protein CASSLGTGGGPYEQYF.